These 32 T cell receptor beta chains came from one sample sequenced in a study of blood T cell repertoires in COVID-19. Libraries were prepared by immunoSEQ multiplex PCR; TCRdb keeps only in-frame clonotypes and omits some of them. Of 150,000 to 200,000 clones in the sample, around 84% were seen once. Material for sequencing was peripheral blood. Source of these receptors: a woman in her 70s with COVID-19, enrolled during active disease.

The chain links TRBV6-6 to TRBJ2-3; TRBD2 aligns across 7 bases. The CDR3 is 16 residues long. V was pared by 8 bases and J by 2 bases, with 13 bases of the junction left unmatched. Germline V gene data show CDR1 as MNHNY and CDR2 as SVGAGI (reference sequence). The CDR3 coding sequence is TGTGCCAGCTCCCGGGGAGGGCCGCGTGACACAGATACGCAGTATTTT. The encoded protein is CASSRGGPRDTDTQYF.

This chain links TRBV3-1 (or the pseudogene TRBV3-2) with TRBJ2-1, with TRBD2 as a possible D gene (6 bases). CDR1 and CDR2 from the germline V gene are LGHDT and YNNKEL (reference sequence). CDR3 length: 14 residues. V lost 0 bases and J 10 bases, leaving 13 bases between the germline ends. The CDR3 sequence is CASSQDWRGEEQFF. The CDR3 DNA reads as TGTGCCAGCAGCCAAGATTGGAGGGGCGAGGAGCAGTTCTTC.

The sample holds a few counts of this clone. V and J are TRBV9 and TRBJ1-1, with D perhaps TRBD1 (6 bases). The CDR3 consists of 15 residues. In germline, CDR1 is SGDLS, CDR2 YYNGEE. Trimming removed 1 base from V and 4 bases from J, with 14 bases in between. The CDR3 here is CASSVPPGGFTEAFF. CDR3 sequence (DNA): TGTGCCAGCAGCGTACCCCCGGGGGGCTTCACTGAAGCTTTCTTT.

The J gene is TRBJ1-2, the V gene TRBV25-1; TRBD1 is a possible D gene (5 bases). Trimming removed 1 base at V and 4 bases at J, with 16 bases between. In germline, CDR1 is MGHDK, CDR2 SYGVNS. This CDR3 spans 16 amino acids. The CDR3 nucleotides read TGTGCCAGCAGTGAATTCTATCTGGGGCGCGGCTATGGCTACACCTTC. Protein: CASSEFYLGRGYGYTF.

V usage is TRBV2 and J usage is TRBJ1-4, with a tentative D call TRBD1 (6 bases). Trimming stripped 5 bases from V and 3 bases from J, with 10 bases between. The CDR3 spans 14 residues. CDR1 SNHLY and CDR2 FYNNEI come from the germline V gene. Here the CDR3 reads CASSSTGSNEKLFF. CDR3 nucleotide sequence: TGTGCCAGCAGTTCGACAGGCTCTAATGAAAAACTGTTTTTT. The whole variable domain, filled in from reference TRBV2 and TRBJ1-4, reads EPEVTQTPSHQVTQMGQEVILRCVPISNHLYFYWYRQILGQKVEFLVSFYNNEISEKSEIFDDQFSVERPDGSNFTLKIRSTKLEDSAMYFCASSSTGSNEKLFFGSGTQLSVL.

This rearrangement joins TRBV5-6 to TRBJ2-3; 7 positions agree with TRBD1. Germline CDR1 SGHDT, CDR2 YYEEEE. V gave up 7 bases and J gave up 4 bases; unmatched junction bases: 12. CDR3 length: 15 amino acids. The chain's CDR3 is CASYAWDSGADTQYF. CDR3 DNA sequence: TGTGCCAGCTACGCTTGGGACAGTGGGGCAGATACGCAGTATTTT.

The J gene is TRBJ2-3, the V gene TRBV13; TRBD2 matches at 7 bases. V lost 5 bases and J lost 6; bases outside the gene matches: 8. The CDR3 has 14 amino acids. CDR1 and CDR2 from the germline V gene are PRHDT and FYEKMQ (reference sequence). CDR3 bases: TGTGCCAGCAGCCCTCGGGGGGTGGGCGATACGCAGTATTTT. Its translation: CASSPRGVGDTQYF. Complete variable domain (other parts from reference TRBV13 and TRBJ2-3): AAGVIQSPRHLIKEKRETATLKCYPIPRHDTVYWYQQGPGQDPQFLISFYEKMQSDKGSIPDRFSAQQFSDYHSELNMSSLELGDSALYFCASSPRGVGDTQYFGPGTRLTVL.

The CDR3 sequence: CASRSGGNTIYF. The CDR3 region has the DNA TGTGCCAGCAGATCAGGAGGAAACACCATATATTTT. The genes are TRBV11-2 and TRBJ1-3; D not resolved. The CDR3 consists of 12 residues. The V gene lost 6 bases and the J gene lost 4 bases, with 7 bases spanning the gap. Germline loops: CDR1 SGHAT, CDR2 FQNNGV. The entire variable domain, with the rest obtained from reference TRBV11-2 and TRBJ1-3, is as follows: EAGVAQSPRYKIIEKRQSVAFWCNPISGHATLYWYQQILGQGPKLLIQFQNNGVVDDSQLPKDRFSAERLKGVDSTLKIQPAKLEDSAVYLCASRSGGNTIYFGEGSWLTVV.

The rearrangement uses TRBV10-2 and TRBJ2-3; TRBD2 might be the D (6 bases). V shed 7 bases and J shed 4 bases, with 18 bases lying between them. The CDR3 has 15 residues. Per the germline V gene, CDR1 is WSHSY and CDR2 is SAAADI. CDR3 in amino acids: CASTPRGGVPDTQYF. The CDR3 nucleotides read TGCGCCAGCACCCCGCGGGGCGGGGTCCCAGATACGCAGTATTTT.

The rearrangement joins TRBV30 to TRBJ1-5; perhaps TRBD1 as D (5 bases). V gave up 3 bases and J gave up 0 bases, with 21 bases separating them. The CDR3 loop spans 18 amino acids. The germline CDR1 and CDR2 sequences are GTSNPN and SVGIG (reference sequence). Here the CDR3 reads CAWSLRAYGHYSNQPQHF. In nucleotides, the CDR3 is TGTGCCTGGAGCTTAAGAGCCTACGGACACTATAGCAATCAGCCCCAGCATTTT.

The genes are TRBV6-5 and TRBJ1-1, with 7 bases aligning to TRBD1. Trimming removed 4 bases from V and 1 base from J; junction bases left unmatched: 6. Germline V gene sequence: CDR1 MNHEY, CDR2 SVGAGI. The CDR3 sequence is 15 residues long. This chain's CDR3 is CASSLAGGQNTEAFF. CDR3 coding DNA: TGTGCCAGCAGTTTGGCAGGGGGACAGAACACTGAAGCTTTCTTT.

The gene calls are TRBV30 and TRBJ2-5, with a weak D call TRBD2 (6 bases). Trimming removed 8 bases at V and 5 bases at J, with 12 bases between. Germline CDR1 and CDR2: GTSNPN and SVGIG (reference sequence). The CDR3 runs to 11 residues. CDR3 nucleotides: TGTGCCCTTGGGAGCGGGGAGACCCAGTACTTC. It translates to CALGSGETQYF.

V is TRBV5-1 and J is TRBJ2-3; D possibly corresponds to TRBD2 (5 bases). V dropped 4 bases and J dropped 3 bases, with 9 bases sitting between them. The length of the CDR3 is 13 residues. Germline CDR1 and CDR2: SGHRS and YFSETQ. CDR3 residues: CASSGWTTDTQYF. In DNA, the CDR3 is TGCGCCAGCAGCGGATGGACTACAGATACGCAGTATTTT.

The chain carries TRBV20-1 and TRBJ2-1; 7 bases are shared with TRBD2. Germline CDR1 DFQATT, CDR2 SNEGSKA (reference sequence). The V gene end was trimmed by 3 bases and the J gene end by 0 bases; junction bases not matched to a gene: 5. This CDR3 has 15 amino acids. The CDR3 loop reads CSASPLAASYNEQFF. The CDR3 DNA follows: TGCAGTGCTAGTCCTCTAGCGGCCTCCTACAATGAGCAGTTCTTC.

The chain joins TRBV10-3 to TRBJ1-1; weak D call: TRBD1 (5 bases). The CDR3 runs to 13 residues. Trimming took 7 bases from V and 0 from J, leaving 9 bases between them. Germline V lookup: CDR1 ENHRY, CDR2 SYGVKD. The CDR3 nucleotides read TGTGCCATCATGGGACTCCTGAACACTGAAGCTTTCTTT. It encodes CAIMGLLNTEAFF.

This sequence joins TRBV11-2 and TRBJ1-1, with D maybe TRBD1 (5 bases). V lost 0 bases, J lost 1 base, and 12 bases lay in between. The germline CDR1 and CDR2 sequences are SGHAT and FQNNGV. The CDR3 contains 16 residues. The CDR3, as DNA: TGTGCCAGCAGCTTAGAGTGGGGCAAGCAGAACACTGAAGCTTTCTTT. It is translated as CASSLEWGKQNTEAFF.

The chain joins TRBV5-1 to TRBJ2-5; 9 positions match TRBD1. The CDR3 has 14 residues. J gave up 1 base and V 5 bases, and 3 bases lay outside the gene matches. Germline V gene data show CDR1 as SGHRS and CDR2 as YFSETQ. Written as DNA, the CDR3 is TGCGCCAGCAGTGGGACAGGGTCCCAAGAGACCCAGTACTTC. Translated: CASSGTGSQETQYF.

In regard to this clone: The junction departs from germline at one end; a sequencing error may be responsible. The CDR3 region is CASGEIGAVAKVGF. CDR3 bases: TGTGCCAGCGGAGAAATAGGAGCCGTCGCAAAGGTTGGCTTC. This chain links TRBV7-9 with TRBJ2-7, with unresolved D. This CDR3 spans 14 amino acids. The germline V gene has CDR1 SEHNR and CDR2 FQNEAQ (reference sequence).

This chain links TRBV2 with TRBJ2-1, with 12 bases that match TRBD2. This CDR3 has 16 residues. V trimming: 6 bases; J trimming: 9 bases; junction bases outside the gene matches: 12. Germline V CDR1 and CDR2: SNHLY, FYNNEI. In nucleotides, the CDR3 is TGTGCCAGCAGACCCGATCTAGCGGGGGGGGTCGGTGAGCAGTTCTTC. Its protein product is CASRPDLAGGVGEQFF.

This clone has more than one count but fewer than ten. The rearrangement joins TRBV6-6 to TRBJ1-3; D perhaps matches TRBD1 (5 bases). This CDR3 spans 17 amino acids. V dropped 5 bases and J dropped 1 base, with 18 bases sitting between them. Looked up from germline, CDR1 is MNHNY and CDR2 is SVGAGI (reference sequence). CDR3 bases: TGTGCCAGCAGTCAGACCCCCAGACAGACGTCTGGAAACACCATATATTTT. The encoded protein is CASSQTPRQTSGNTIYF.

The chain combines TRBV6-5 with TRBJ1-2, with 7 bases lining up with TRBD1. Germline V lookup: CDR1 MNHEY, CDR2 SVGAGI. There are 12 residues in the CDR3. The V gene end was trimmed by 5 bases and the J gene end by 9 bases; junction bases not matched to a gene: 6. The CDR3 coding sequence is TGTGCCAGCAGTCCCGGGACAGAGAGCTACACCTTC. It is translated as CASSPGTESYTF.

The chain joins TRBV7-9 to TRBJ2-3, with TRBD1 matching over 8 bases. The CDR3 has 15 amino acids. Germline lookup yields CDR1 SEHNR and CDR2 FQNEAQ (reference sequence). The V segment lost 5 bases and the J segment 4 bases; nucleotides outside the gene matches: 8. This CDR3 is CASSPETGGADTQYF. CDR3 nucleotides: TGTGCCAGCAGCCCCGAAACAGGGGGAGCAGATACGCAGTATTTT.

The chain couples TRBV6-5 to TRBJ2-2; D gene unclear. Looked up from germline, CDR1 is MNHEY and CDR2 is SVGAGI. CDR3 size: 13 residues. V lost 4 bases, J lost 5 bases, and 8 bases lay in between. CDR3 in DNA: TGTGCCAGCAGTTCAACATCGACCGGGGAGCTGTTTTTT. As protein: CASSSTSTGELFF.

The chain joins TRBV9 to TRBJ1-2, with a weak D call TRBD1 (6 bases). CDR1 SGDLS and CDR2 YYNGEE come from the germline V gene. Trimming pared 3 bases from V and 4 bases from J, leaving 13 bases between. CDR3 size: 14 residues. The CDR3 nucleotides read TGTGCCAGCAGCGGATTACAGGGTGGCTATGGCTACACCTTC. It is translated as CASSGLQGGYGYTF.

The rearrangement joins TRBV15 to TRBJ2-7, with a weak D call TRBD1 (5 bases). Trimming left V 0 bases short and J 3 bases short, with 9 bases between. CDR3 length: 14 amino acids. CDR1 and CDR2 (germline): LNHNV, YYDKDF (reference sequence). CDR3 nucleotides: TGTGCCACCAGCAGAGACTGGCAGGGCTACGAGCAGTACTTC. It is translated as CATSRDWQGYEQYF.

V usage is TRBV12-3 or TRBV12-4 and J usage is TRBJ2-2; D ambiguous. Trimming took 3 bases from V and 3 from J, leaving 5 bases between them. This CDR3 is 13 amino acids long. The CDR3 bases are TGTGCCAGCAGTTTGGCCCACACCGGGGAGCTGTTTTTT. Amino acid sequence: CASSLAHTGELFF.

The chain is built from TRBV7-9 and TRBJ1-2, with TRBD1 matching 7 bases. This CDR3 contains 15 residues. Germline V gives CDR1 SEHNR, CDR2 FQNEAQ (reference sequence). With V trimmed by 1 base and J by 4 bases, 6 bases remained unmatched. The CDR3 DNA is TGTGCCAGCAGCTTAGGTCAGGGGGTCACCTATGGCTACACCTTC. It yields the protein CASSLGQGVTYGYTF.

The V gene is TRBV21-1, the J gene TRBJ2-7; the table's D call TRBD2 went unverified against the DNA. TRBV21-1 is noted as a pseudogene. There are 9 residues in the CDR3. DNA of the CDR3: TGTGCCTTACGAGAGCCGGGATATGTC. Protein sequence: CALREPGYV.

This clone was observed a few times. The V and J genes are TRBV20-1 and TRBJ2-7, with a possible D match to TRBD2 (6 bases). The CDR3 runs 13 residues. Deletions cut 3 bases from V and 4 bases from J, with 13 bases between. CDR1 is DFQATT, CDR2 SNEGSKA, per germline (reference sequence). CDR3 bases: TGCAGTGCTAGTTTGTGGGAGGTGTACGAGCAGTACTTC. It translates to CSASLWEVYEQYF.

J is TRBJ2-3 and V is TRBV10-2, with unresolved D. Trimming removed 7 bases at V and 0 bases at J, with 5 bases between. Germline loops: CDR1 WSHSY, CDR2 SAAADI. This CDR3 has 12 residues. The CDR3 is CASKQSTDTQYF. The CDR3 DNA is TGCGCCAGCAAACAAAGCACAGATACGCAGTATTTT.

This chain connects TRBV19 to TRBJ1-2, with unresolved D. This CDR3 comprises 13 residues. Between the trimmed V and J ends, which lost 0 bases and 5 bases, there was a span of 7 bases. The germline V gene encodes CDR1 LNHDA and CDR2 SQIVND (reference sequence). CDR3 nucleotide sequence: TGTGCCAGTAGTATAGATCTTCCGTATGGCTACACCTTC. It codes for CASSIDLPYGYTF.

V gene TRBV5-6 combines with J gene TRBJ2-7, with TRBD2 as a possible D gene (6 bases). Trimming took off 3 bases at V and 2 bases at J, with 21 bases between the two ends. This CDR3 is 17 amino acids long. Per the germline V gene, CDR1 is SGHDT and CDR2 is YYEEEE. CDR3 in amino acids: CASSSKGPGLPTYEQYF. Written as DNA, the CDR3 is TGTGCCAGCAGCTCGAAAGGTCCGGGACTTCCCACCTACGAGCAGTACTTC.